One sample yielded the 17 T cell receptor beta chains listed below, sequenced in a study of cytomegalovirus exposure and HLA in healthy donors. In the PCR, 60 Vbeta and 13 Jbeta primers were used. Measured with immunoSEQ multiplex PCR; TCRdb has only the in-frame clones, and not every one. The table lists about 130,000 clones, about 78% of them singletons, with 1.4% to 1.5% in the top ten. The sample was PBMCs. The receptor set was obtained from a female donor in good health and CMV-seronegative.

The chain is built from TRBV2 and TRBJ2-7; possible D gene TRBD2, 6 bases. The germline gives CDR1 SNHLY, CDR2 FYNNEI. The CDR3 is 13 residues long. V was pared by 3 bases and J by 4 bases, with 10 bases between. The CDR3 here is CASSEGLIYEQYF. The DNA for the CDR3 is TGTGCCAGCAGTGAGGGACTTATATACGAGCAGTACTTC.

The V gene is TRBV7-9, the J gene TRBJ1-2; D is ambiguous. This CDR3 comprises 11 residues. From germline, CDR1 is SEHNR and CDR2 FQNEAQ (reference sequence). V lost 2 bases, J lost 10 bases, and 8 bases lay in between. CDR3 sequence: CASSLFPIYTF. In DNA form, the CDR3 reads TGTGCCAGCAGCTTATTCCCCATCTACACCTTC.

The chain carries TRBV29-1 and TRBJ2-5, with a tentative D call TRBD2 (6 bases). The CDR3 contains 14 residues. The germline gives CDR1 SQVTM, CDR2 ANQGSEA. V was shortened by 4 bases and J by 0 bases, with 12 bases between the two germline ends. The CDR3 nucleotides are TGCAGCGTTGTGCGGGGACCCGACCAAGAGACCCAGTACTTC. As protein: CSVVRGPDQETQYF.

The chain employs TRBV29-1 and TRBJ2-1; D may be TRBD2 (6 bases). The CDR3 has 11 residues. Germline CDR1 and CDR2: SQVTM and ANQGSEA. V lost 4 bases, J lost 7 bases, and 8 bases lay in between. CDR3 sequence: CSVVGSNEQFF. The CDR3 nucleotides read TGCAGCGTTGTCGGGAGTAATGAGCAGTTCTTC.

The rearrangement links TRBV4-1 to TRBJ2-1; TRBD2 aligns across 7 bases. The CDR3 length is 17 residues. Germline V lookup: CDR1 MGHRA, CDR2 YSYEKL. The trim removed 3 bases at V and 6 bases at J, leaving 14 bases unmatched. The CDR3 region has the DNA TGCGCCAGCAGCCAGGTGGATATGGGACTAAGGTCCAATGAGCAGTTCTTC. Translated, it gives CASSQVDMGLRSNEQFF.

This clone was detected only once. The chain joins TRBV4-2 to TRBJ2-3, with D maybe TRBD2 (6 bases). Germline lookup yields CDR1 LGHNA and CDR2 YNFKEQ. Trimming pared 2 bases from V and 1 base from J, leaving 10 bases between. The CDR3 consists of 15 residues. The CDR3 DNA follows: TGTGCCAGCAGCCAATATCCTAGCGGCACAGATACGCAGTATTTT. It yields the protein CASSQYPSGTDTQYF.

This clone has just a few counts. The rearrangement uses TRBV6-5 and TRBJ2-7; TRBD1 matches 7 bases. This CDR3 has 14 amino acids. After removal of 6 bases from V and 2 bases from J, the junction contained 7 bases not matched to a gene. Germline V gene lookup returns CDR1 MNHEY and CDR2 SVGAGI. The CDR3 protein is CASSQTGTPYEQYF. The DNA for the CDR3 is TGTGCCAGCAGCCAGACAGGGACCCCCTACGAGCAGTACTTC.

The chain recombines TRBV9 with TRBJ1-4; possible D gene TRBD1, 6 bases. The CDR3 runs 15 residues. Trimming took 3 bases from V and 5 from J, leaving 14 bases between them. Germline V lookup: CDR1 SGDLS, CDR2 YYNGEE. The CDR3: CASSARDTSNEKLFF. The CDR3 DNA follows: TGTGCCAGCAGCGCGAGGGACACGAGCAATGAAAAACTGTTTTTT. Together with reference TRBV9 and TRBJ1-4, the CDR3 gives the full variable domain: DSGVTQTPKHLITATGQRVTLRCSPRSGDLSVYWYQQSLDQGLQFLIQYYNGEERAKGNILERFSAQQFPDLHSELNLSSLELGDSALYFCASSARDTSNEKLFFGSGTQLSVL.

The J gene is TRBJ1-5, the V gene TRBV6-6; TRBD1 agrees at 11 bases. Trimming took 2 bases from V and 6 from J; bases not matched to a gene: 3. CDR1 is MNHNY and CDR2 is SVGAGI in the germline V gene (reference sequence). There are 15 residues in the CDR3. CDR3 in DNA: TGTGCCAGCAGTTACGGGACAGGGGGAGGTCAGCCCCAGCATTTT. Translating it yields CASSYGTGGGQPQHF.

The chain recombines TRBV28 with TRBJ1-3, with D unclear. With 4 bases removed from V and 5 bases from J, the gap between germline ends came to 6 bases. The CDR3 covers 12 residues. The germline gives CDR1 MDHEN, CDR2 SYDVKM. The CDR3 protein is CASSSSRNTIYF. CDR3 bases: TGTGCCAGCAGTTCCTCCCGAAACACCATATATTTT.

This clone was detected only a few times. This chain connects TRBV9 to TRBJ2-5, with 9 bases matching TRBD2. Germline loops: CDR1 SGDLS, CDR2 YYNGEE. This CDR3 comprises 14 residues. The junction had 3 bases not matched to a gene; V was cut back by 3 bases and J by 3 bases. The CDR3 bases are TGTGCCAGCAGCGAATTAGCGGGAGAAGAGACCCAGTACTTC. The encoded protein is CASSELAGEETQYF.

This clone showed up just a few times. This chain joins TRBV9 and TRBJ2-1, with D tentatively TRBD1 (6 bases). The germline gives CDR1 SGDLS, CDR2 YYNGEE. Trimming took 4 bases from V and 2 from J, leaving 16 bases between them. The CDR3 has 16 amino acids. CDR3 DNA: TGTGCCAGCAGCCCCTCGACAGGTAGCACCTACAATGAGCAGTTCTTC. This sequence encodes CASSPSTGSTYNEQFF.

The CDR3 here is CASSLAGDQPQHF. The DNA for the CDR3 is TGTGCCAGCAGCTTGGCTGGTGATCAGCCCCAGCATTTT. The chain employs TRBV13 and TRBJ1-5; no firm D call. The ends were cut back, 3 bases at V and 5 bases at J, with 8 bases in the middle. Germline CDR1 is PRHDT and CDR2 is FYEKMQ (reference sequence). The CDR3 extends over 13 amino acids.

This clone has only one observation. The chain couples TRBV27 to TRBJ2-3; 8 positions match TRBD1. Germline assignment: CDR1 MNHEY and CDR2 SMNVEV (reference sequence). The V segment lost 7 bases and the J segment 4 bases; nucleotides outside the gene matches: 10. This CDR3 is 15 amino acids long. This chain's CDR3 is CASTLQGDVADTQYF. CDR3 DNA sequence: TGTGCCAGCACCCTACAGGGGGATGTCGCAGATACGCAGTATTTT.

This clone was counted only a few times. The CDR3 region is CASSSTSAWTGELFF. The DNA for the CDR3 is TGCGCCAGCAGCTCGACTAGCGCATGGACCGGGGAGCTGTTTTTT. The rearrangement uses TRBV5-1 and TRBJ2-2, with TRBD2 matching 8 bases. Germline trimming cut 3 bases from V and 5 bases from J; bases unmatched to any gene: 6. The CDR3 is made up of 15 amino acids. Germline lookup yields CDR1 SGHRS and CDR2 YFSETQ.

The V call is TRBV5-1, the J call TRBJ1-5; unclear D gene. The CDR3 consists of 14 residues. Germline V gene sequence: CDR1 SGHRS, CDR2 YFSETQ. Trimming stripped 0 bases from V and 5 bases from J, with 9 bases between. Written as DNA, the CDR3 is TGCGCCAGCAGCTTGGCCGGACTCGATCAGCCCCAGCATTTT. Its translation is CASSLAGLDQPQHF. The whole variable domain, filled in from reference TRBV5-1 and TRBJ1-5, reads KAGVTQTPRYLIKTRGQQVTLSCSPISGHRSVSWYQQTPGQGLQFLFEYFSETQRNKGNFPGRFSGRQFSNSRSEMNVSTLELGDSALYLCASSLAGLDQPQHFGDGTRLSIL.

To note about this clone: The sample contains more than one DNA sequence encoding this CDR3. CDR3 residues: CASSLSGYNEQFF. In nucleotides, the CDR3 is TGTGCCAGCAGTTTATCGGGGTACAATGAGCAGTTCTTC. The chain uses TRBV28 and TRBJ2-1; D is possibly TRBD2 (5 bases). The CDR3 has 13 residues. Germline V gives CDR1 MDHEN, CDR2 SYDVKM. V lost 1 base and J lost 4, with 5 bases in between.